This T cell receptor beta chain came from a study of blood T cell repertoires in COVID-19. In the study overall: PBMCs, B-cell-depleted T cells, or T cells provided the cDNA or gDNA that made up the material.

Germline V gene sequence: CDR1 MDHEN, CDR2 SYDVKM. CDR3 length equals 12 residues. Trimming pared 4 bases from V and 9 bases from J, leaving 12 bases between. Residents of about two dozen US areas, aged about 18 to 89 years, made up the participants. Assignment of participants to cohorts was predicated upon participant-reported clinical history. In the original analysis: Estimation of nucleated cell counts relied on the amplification of reference gene primers. Method: immunoSEQ multiplex PCR; TCRdb's copy keeps in-frame clones and lacks some. The V and J calls and the clone size are those of that table, but D and trimming were determined from the DNA. The table shows approximately 250,000 clones, with 75% to 95% occurring only once.

This chain links TRBV28 with TRBJ1-1; perhaps TRBD1 as D (6 bases). This clonotype was sampled from a man aged 35-49 years who had been exposed to COVID-19. The specimen sequenced was PBMCs or T cells enriched from blood (not recorded which). CDR3 loop: CASSSPTGQAFF. The CDR3 DNA follows: TGTGCCAGCAGTTCCCCGACAGGCCAAGCTTTCTTT.